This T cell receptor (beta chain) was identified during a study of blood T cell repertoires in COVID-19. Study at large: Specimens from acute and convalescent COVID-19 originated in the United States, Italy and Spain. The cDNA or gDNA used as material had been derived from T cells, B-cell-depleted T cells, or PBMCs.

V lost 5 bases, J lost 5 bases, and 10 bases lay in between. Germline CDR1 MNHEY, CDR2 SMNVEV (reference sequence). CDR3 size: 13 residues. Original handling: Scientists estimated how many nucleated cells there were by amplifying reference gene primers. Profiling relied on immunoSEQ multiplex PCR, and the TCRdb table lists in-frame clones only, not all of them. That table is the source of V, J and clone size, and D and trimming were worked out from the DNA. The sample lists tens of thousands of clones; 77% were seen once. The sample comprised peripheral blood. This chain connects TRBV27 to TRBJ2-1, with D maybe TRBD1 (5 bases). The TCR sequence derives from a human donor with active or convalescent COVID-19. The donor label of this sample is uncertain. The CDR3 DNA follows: TGTGCCAGCAGTCCCTTAGGGGACAATGAGCAGTTCTTC. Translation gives CASSPLGDNEQFF.